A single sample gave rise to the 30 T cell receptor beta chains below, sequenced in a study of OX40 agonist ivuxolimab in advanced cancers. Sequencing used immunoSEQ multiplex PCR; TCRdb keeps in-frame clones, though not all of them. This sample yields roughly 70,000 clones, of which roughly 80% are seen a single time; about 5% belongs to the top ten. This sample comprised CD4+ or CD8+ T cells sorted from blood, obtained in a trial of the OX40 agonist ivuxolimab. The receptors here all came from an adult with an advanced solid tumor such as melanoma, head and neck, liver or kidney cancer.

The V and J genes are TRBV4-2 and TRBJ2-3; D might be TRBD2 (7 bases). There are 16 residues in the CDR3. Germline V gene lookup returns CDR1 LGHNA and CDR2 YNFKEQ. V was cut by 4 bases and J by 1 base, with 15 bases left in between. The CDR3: CASSPSGGGGTDTQYF. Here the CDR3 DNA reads TGTGCCAGCAGCCCTTCGGGGGGCGGTGGCACAGATACGCAGTATTTT.

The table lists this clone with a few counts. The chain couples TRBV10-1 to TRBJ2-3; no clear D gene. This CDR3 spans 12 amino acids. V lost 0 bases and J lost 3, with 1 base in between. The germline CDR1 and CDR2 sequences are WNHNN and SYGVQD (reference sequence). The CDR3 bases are TGCGCCAGCAGTGAGTCAACAGATACGCAGTATTTT. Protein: CASSESTDTQYF.

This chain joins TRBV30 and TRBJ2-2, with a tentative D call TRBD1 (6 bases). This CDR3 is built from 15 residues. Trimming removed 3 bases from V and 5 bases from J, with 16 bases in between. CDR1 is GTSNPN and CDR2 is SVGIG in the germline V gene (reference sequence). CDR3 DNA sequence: TGTGCCTGGAGGGGGGCCCGACCCGCAACCGGGGAGCTGTTTTTT. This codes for CAWRGARPATGELFF.

The DNA for the CDR3 is TGTGCCAGCAGCTTGCAGGGCCCTTCACCCCTCCACTTT. Translated: CASSLQGPSPLHF. The chain joins TRBV5-4 to TRBJ1-6; weak D call: TRBD1 (5 bases). Germline CDR1 and CDR2: SGHNT and YYREEE (reference sequence). V was shortened by 1 base and J by 9 bases, with 8 bases between the two germline ends. The CDR3 loop spans 13 amino acids.

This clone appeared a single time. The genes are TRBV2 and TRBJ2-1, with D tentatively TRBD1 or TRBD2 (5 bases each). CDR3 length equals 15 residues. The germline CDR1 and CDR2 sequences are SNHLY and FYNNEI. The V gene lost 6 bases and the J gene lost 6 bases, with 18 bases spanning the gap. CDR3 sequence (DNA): TGTGCCAGCAGCTTGGGGAGAGAGAGGGGCAATGAGCAGTTCTTC. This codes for CASSLGRERGNEQFF.

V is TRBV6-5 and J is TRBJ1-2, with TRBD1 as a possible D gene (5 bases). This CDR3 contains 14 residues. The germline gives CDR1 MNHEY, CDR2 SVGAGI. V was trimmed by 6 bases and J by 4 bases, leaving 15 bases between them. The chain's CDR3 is CASSGTAPRYGYTF. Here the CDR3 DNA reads TGTGCCAGCAGCGGGACCGCACCCCGCTATGGCTACACCTTC.

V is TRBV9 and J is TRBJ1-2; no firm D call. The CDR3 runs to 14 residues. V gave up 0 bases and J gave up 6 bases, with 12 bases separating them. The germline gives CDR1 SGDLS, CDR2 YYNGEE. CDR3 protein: CASSVASALDGYTF. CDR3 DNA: TGTGCCAGCAGCGTAGCGTCGGCTTTGGATGGCTACACCTTC.

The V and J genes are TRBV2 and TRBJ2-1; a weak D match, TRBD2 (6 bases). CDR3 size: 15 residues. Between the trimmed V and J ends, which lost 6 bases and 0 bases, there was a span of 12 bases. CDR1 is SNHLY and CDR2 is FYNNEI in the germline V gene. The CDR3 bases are TGTGCCAGCAGGAAGGCGGGGAGCTCCTACAATGAGCAGTTCTTC. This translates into CASRKAGSSYNEQFF.

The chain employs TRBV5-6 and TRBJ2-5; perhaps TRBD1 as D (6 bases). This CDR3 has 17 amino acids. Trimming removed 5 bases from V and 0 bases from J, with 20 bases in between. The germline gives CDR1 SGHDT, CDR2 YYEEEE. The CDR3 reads CASSSNLGHQYQETQYF. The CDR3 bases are TGTGCCAGCAGTTCGAACCTGGGACACCAGTACCAAGAGACCCAGTACTTC.

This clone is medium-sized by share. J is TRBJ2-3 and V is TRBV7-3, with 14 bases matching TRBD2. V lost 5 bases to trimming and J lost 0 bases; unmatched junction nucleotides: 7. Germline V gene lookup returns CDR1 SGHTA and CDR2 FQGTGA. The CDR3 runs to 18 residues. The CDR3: CASSQGTSGSRSTDTQYF. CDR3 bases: TGTGCCAGCAGCCAGGGGACTAGCGGGAGTCGGAGCACAGATACGCAGTATTTT.

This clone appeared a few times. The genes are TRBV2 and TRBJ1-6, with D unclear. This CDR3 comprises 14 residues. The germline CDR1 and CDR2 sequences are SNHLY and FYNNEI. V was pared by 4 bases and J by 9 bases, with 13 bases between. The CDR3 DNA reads TGTGCCAGCAGTGTGGGCCGGTGGGGTTCACCCCTCCACTTT. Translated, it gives CASSVGRWGSPLHF.

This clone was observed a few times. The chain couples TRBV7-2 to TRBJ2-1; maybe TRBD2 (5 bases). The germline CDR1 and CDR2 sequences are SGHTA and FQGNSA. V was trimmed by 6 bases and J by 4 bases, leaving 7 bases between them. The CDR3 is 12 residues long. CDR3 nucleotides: TGTGCCAGCAGACTAGGGTACAATGAGCAGTTCTTC. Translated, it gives CASRLGYNEQFF.

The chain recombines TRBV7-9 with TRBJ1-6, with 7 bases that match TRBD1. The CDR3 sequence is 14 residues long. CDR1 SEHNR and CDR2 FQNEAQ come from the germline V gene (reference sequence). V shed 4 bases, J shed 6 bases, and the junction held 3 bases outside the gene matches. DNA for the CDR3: TGTGCCAGCAGCTACGGACAGGCTAATTCACCCCTCCACTTT. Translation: CASSYGQANSPLHF.

For the CDR3, the DNA is TGTGCCAGCAGTGAAGATGGTGTGGGGCCTGGGGGCTACACCTTC. Protein: CASSEDGVGPGGYTF. The chain couples TRBV6-1 to TRBJ1-2; a possible D gene is TRBD1 (5 bases). Trimming removed 1 base from V and 8 bases from J, with 17 bases in between. The CDR3 has 15 amino acids. Germline V gives CDR1 MNHNS, CDR2 SASEGT.

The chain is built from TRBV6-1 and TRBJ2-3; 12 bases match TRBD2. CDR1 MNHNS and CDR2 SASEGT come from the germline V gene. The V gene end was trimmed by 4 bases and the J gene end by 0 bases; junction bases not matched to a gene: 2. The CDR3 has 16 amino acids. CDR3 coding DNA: TGTGCCAGCAGTGGACTAGCGGGGGTAAGCACAGATACGCAGTATTTT. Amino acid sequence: CASSGLAGVSTDTQYF.

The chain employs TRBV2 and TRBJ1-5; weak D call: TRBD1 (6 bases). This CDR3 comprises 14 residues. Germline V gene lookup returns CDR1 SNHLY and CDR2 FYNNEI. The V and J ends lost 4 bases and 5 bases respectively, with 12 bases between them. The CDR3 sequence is CASSGGRGDQPQHF. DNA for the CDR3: TGTGCCAGCAGTGGGGGGCGCGGGGATCAGCCCCAGCATTTT.

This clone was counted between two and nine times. CDR3 residues: CASSPREGLGTEAFF. CDR3 coding DNA: TGTGCCAGCAGCCCACGGGAGGGGTTGGGCACTGAAGCTTTCTTT. This chain links TRBV7-3 with TRBJ1-1; tentative D call: TRBD1 (5 bases). Trimming left V 5 bases short and J 4 bases short, with 17 bases between. The CDR3 runs to 15 residues. Per the germline V gene, CDR1 is SGHTA and CDR2 is FQGTGA.

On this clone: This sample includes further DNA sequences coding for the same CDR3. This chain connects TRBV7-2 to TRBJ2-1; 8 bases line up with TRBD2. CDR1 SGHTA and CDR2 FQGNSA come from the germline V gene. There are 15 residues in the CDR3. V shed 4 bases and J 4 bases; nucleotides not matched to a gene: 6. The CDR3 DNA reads TGTGCCAGCAGCTCTACTAGCGGACCTTACAATGAGCAGTTCTTC. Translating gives CASSSTSGPYNEQFF.

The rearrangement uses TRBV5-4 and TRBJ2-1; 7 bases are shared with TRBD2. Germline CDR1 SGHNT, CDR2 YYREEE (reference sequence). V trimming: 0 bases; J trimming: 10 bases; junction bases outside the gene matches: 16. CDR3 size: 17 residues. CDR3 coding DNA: TGTGCCAGCAGCTTGGGTCTCTCGGCTAGCGGCCGGCCGGAGCAGTTCTTC. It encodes CASSLGLSASGRPEQFF.

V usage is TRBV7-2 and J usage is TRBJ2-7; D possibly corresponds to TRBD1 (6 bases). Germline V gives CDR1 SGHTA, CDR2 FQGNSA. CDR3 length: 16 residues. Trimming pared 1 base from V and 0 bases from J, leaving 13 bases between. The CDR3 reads CASSLDIGGSSYEQYF. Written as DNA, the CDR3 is TGTGCCAGCAGCTTAGATATAGGGGGTTCCTCCTACGAGCAGTACTTC. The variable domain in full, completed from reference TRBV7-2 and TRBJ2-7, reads GAGVSQSPSNKVTEKGKDVELRCDPISGHTALYWYRQSLGQGLEFLIYFQGNSAPDKSGLPSDRFSAERTGGSVSTLTIQRTQQEDSAVYLCASSLDIGGSSYEQYFGPGTRLTVT.

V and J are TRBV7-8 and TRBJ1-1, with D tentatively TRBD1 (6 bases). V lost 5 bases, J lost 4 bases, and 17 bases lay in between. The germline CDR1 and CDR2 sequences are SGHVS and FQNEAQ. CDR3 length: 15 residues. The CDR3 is CASSPLSQGSTEAFF. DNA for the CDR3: TGTGCCAGCAGCCCCCTCTCGCAGGGGAGCACTGAAGCTTTCTTT.

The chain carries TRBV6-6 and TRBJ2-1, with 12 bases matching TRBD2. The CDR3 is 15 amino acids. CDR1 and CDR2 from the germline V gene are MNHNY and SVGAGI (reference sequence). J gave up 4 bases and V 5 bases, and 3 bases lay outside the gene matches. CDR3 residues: CASSPSGREYNEQFF. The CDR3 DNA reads TGTGCCAGCAGTCCTAGCGGGAGGGAGTACAATGAGCAGTTCTTC.

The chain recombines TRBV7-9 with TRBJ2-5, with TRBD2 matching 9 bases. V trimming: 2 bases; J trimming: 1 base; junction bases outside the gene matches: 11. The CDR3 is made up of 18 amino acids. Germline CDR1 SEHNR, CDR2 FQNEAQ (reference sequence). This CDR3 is CASSLNLAWRGGQETQYF. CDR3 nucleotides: TGTGCCAGCAGCTTAAATCTAGCCTGGCGGGGGGGCCAAGAGACCCAGTACTTC.

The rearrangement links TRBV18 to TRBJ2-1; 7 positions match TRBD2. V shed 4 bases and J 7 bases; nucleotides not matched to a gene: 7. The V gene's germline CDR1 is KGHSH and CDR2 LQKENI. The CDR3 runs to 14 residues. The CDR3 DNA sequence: TGTGCCAGCTCACAGGCGGGAGCCGGGAATGAGCAGTTCTTC. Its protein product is CASSQAGAGNEQFF.

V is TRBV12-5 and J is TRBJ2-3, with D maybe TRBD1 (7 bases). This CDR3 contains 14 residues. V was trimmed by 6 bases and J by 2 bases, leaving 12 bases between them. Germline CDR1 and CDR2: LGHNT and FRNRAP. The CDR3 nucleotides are TGTGCTAGTGGGCGGGACAGCCACACAGATACGCAGTATTTT. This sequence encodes CASGRDSHTDTQYF.

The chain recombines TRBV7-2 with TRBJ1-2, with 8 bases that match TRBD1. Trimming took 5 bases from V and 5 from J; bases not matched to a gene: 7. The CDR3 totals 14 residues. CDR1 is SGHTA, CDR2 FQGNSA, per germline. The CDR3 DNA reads TGTGCCAGCAGCAACCAAGGACAGGGATATGGCTACACCTTC. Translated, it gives CASSNQGQGYGYTF.

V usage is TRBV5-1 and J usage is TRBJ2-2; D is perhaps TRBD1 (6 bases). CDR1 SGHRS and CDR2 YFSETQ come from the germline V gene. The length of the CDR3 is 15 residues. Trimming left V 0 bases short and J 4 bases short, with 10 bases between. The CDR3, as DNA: TGCGCCAGCAGCTTGGCCCTGGGGGCCACCGGGGAGCTGTTTTTT. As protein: CASSLALGATGELFF.

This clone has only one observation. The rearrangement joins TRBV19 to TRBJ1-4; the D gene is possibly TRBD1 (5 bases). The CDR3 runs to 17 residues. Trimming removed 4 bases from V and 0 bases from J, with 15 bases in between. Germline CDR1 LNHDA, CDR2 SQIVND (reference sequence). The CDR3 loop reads CASSNPGTDATNEKLFF. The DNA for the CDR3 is TGTGCCAGTAGTAACCCAGGGACTGATGCAACTAATGAAAAACTGTTTTTT.

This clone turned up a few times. The CDR3, as DNA: TGCAGCGTCCTGGAAAGGAGCAGCTATGGCTACACCTTC. Translating it yields CSVLERSSYGYTF. The V call is TRBV29-1, the J call TRBJ1-2; D not certain. This CDR3 contains 13 residues. Germline CDR1 is SQVTM and CDR2 is ANQGSEA. With 6 bases removed from V and 4 bases from J, the gap between germline ends came to 15 bases.

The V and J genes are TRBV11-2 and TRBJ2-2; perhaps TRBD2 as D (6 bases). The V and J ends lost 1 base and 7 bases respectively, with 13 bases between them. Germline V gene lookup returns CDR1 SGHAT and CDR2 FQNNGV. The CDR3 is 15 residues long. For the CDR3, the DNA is TGTGCCAGCAGCTTAGTTTCGGGAGTTGGCGGGGAGCTGTTTTTT. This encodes CASSLVSGVGGELFF.